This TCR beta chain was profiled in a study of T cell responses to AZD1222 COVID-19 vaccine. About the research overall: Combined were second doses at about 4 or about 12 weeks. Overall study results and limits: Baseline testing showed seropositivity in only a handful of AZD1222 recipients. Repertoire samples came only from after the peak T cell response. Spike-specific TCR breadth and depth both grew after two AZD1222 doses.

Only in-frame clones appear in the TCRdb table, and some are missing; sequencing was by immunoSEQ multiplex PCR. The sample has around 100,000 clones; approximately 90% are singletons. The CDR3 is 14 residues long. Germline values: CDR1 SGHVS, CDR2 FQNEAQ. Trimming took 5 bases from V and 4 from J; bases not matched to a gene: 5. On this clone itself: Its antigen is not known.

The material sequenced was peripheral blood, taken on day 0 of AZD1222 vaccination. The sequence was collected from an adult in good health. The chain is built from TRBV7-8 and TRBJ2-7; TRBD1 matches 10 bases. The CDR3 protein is CASSPDRGRYEQYF. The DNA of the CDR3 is TGTGCCAGCAGCCCCGACAGGGGGCGATACGAGCAGTACTTC.